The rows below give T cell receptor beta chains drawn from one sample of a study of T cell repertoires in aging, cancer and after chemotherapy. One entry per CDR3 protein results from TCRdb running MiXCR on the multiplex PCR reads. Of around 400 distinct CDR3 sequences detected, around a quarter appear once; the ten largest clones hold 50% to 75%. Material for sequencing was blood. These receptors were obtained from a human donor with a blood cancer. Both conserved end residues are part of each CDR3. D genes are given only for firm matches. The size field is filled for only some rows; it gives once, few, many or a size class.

cdr3_aa: CASSNARVKYTGELFF; cdr3_nt: TGTGCCAGCAGTAACGCCAGAGTCAAGTACACCGGGGAGCTGTTTTTT; clone_size: -; d_call: -; j_call: TRBJ2-2; v_call: TRBV28
cdr3_aa: CASSHQAVANWETQYF; cdr3_nt: TGTGCCAGCAGCCACCAGGCAGTGGCGAACTGGGAGACCCAGTACTTC; clone_size: -; d_call: -; j_call: TRBJ2-5; v_call: TRBV6-6
cdr3_aa: CASSLSRTGHYGYTF; cdr3_nt: TGTGCCAGCAGTTTAAGTCGTACAGGGCACTATGGCTACACCTTC; clone_size: medium-sized; d_call: -; j_call: TRBJ1-2; v_call: TRBV28
cdr3_aa: CASLLGNTIYF; cdr3_nt: TGTGCCAGCCTACTTGGAAACACCATATATTTT; clone_size: -; d_call: -; j_call: TRBJ1-3; v_call: TRBV6-1
cdr3_aa: CASSLGASTDTQYF; cdr3_nt: TGTGCCAGCAGCTTAGGCGCTAGCACAGATACGCAGTATTTT; clone_size: large; d_call: -; j_call: TRBJ2-3; v_call: TRBV27
cdr3_aa: CASQRGGTDTQYF; cdr3_nt: TGTGCCAGTCAACGGGGGGGCACAGATACGCAGTATTTT; clone_size: large; d_call: TRBD2; j_call: TRBJ2-3; v_call: TRBV6-5
cdr3_aa: CSVVLQSYLQEYQETQYF; cdr3_nt: TGCAGCGTTGTGCTCCAGAGCTACTTACAGGAGTACCAAGAGACCCAGTACTTC; clone_size: hyperexpanded; d_call: -; j_call: TRBJ2-5; v_call: TRBV29-1
cdr3_aa: CASSPDRERYGNQPQHF; cdr3_nt: TGTGCCAGCAGCCCCGACAGGGAACGATACGGCAATCAGCCCCAGCATTTT; clone_size: medium-sized; d_call: TRBD1; j_call: TRBJ1-5; v_call: TRBV7-6
cdr3_aa: CASSLGGQGAGETQYF; cdr3_nt: TGTGCCAGCAGTTTAGGAGGACAGGGGGCTGGGGAGACCCAGTACTTC; clone_size: few; d_call: TRBD1; j_call: TRBJ2-5; v_call: TRBV28
cdr3_aa: CASRSGQGNTEAFF; cdr3_nt: TGTGCCAGCAGGTCGGGACAGGGGAACACTGAAGCTTTCTTT; clone_size: -; d_call: TRBD1; j_call: TRBJ1-1; v_call: TRBV2
cdr3_aa: CASSFNRFVMAEQFF; cdr3_nt: TGTGCCAGCAGTTTTAATCGGTTCGTCATGGCTGAGCAGTTCTTC; clone_size: medium-sized; d_call: -; j_call: TRBJ2-1; v_call: TRBV28
cdr3_aa: CASSSSSLLGKLFF; cdr3_nt: TGTGCCAGCAGCTCATCATCCCTTTTGGGGAAACTGTTTTTT; clone_size: -; d_call: -; j_call: TRBJ1-4; v_call: TRBV7-9
cdr3_aa: CASSLTWGGDQPQHF; cdr3_nt: TGCGCCAGCAGCCTCACCTGGGGCGGTGATCAGCCCCAGCATTTT; clone_size: few; d_call: -; j_call: TRBJ1-5; v_call: TRBV4-3
cdr3_aa: CASSKVNRVRSNQPQHF; cdr3_nt: TGTGCCAGCAGCAAGGTAAACAGGGTTCGCAGCAATCAGCCCCAGCATTTT; clone_size: few; d_call: -; j_call: TRBJ1-5; v_call: TRBV28
cdr3_aa: CASSLARAPYEQYF; cdr3_nt: TGTGCCAGCAGCTTGGCCAGGGCACCCTACGAGCAGTACTTC; clone_size: large; d_call: -; j_call: TRBJ2-7; v_call: TRBV5-6
cdr3_aa: CASSTTNFFSGANVLTF; cdr3_nt: TGCGCCAGCAGCACCACCAACTTCTTCTCTGGGGCCAACGTCCTGACTTTC; clone_size: large; d_call: -; j_call: TRBJ2-6; v_call: TRBV5-1
cdr3_aa: CASSSLAGGNIQYF; cdr3_nt: TGTGCCAGCAGTTCTCTAGCGGGGGGAAACATTCAGTACTTC; clone_size: large; d_call: TRBD2; j_call: TRBJ2-4; v_call: TRBV27
cdr3_aa: CASSPDYNEQFF; cdr3_nt: TGTGCCAGCAGCCCAGACTACAATGAGCAGTTCTTC; clone_size: medium-sized; d_call: -; j_call: TRBJ2-1; v_call: TRBV7-9
cdr3_aa: CATAGTSGTDTQYF; cdr3_nt: TGTGCCACCGCCGGGACTAGCGGCACAGATACGCAGTATTTT; clone_size: medium-sized; d_call: TRBD2; j_call: TRBJ2-3; v_call: TRBV24-1
cdr3_aa: CASSYPGSLVVIHLHF; cdr3_nt: TGTGCCAGCAGTTACCCTGGGTCCCTGGTCGTTATTCACCTCCACTTT; clone_size: -; d_call: -; j_call: TRBJ1-6; v_call: TRBV6-6